These 2 T cell receptor beta chains originate from one sample sequenced in a study of PD-1 blockade in classical Hodgkin lymphoma. All trial patients relapsed after autologous stem cell transplantation. TCRdb keeps only in-frame clones here, not all; method: immunoSEQ multiplex PCR. The data contain 55,000 to 75,000 clones, about 92% of them singletons. The sample was peripheral blood mononuclear cells (PBMCs), taken at baseline. Source of these receptors: a human donor with classical Hodgkin lymphoma.

The V call is TRBV9, the J call TRBJ2-5; 7 bases fit TRBD1. Germline V CDR1 and CDR2: SGDLS, YYNGEE. With V trimmed by 4 bases and J by 5 bases, 8 bases remained unmatched. The CDR3 runs to 14 residues. The CDR3 is CASSPNRGTETQYF. CDR3 bases: TGTGCCAGCAGCCCTAACAGGGGAACGGAGACCCAGTACTTC.

In its sample, this clone was seen once. The chain couples TRBV13 to TRBJ1-2; 12 positions match TRBD1. Unmatched junction bases numbered 5, after V lost 5 bases and J lost 7 bases. CDR3 length: 14 amino acids. Germline loops: CDR1 PRHDT, CDR2 FYEKMQ (reference sequence). CDR3 nucleotides: TGTGCCAGCAGCGAGGGACAGGGGGCGCCTGGCTACACCTTC. Protein: CASSEGQGAPGYTF. Using reference TRBV13 and TRBJ1-2 for the parts outside the CDR3, the full variable domain is AAGVIQSPRHLIKEKRETATLKCYPIPRHDTVYWYQQGPGQDPQFLISFYEKMQSDKGSIPDRFSAQQFSDYHSELNMSSLELGDSALYFCASSEGQGAPGYTFGSGTRLTVV.